This T cell receptor beta chain came from a study of blood T cell repertoires in COVID-19. Across the whole study: The United States, Italy and Spain supplied acute and convalescent COVID-19 samples. The analysed material was cDNA or gDNA that came from T cells, B-cell-depleted T cells, or PBMCs.

V lost 2 bases and J lost 6; bases outside the gene matches: 4. The CDR3 has 14 residues. From germline, CDR1 is MNHEY and CDR2 SMNVEV (reference sequence). Cohort 3 recovery required two negative PCRs, clearance, or symptom resolution. As originally analysed: Reference gene primer amplification yielded estimated nucleated cell counts. Sequencing was performed with immunoSEQ multiplex PCR; in TCRdb, only in-frame clones are kept and a portion is missing. V and J calls and clone size are those listed in that table; D and trimming were worked out from the DNA. The table records 200,000 or so clones, about 87% of them present only once.

The sample taken for sequencing was PBMCs or T cells enriched from blood (not recorded which). The sequence came from a woman in her 30s who had recovered from COVID-19. The V call is TRBV27, the J call TRBJ1-2; 9 bases align to TRBD1. Here the CDR3 DNA reads TGTGCCAGCAGTTTAGGACAGGGGATTAATGGCTACACCTTC. Its translation: CASSLGQGINGYTF.